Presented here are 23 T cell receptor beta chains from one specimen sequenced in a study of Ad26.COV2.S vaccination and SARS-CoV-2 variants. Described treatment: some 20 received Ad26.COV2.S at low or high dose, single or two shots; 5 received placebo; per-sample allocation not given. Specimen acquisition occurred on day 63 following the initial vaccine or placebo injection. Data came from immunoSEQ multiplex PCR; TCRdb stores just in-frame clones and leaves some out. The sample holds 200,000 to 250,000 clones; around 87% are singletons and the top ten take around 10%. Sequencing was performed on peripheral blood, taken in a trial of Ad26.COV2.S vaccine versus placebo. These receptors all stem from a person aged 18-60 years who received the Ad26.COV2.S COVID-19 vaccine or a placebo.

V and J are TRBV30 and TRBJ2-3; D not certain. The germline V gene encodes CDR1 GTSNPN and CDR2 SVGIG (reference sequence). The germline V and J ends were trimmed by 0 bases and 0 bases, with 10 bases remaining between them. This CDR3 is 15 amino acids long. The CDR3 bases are TGTGCCTGGAGTGTAAGAAGCCTTAGCACAGATACGCAGTATTTT. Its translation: CAWSVRSLSTDTQYF.

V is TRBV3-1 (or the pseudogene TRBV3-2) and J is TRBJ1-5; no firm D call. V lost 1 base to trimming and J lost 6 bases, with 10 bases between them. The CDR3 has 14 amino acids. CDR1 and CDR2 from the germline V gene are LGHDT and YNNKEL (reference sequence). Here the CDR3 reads CASSQVGISQPQHF. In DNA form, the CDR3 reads TGTGCCAGCAGCCAAGTAGGAATCTCTCAGCCCCAGCATTTT.

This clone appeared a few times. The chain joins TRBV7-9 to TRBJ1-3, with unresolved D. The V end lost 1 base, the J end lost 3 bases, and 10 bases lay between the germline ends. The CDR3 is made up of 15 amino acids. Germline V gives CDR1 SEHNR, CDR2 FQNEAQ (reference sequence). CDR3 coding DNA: TGTGCCAGCAGCTTAGTATCCGGTTTTGGAAACACCATATATTTT. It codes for CASSLVSGFGNTIYF.

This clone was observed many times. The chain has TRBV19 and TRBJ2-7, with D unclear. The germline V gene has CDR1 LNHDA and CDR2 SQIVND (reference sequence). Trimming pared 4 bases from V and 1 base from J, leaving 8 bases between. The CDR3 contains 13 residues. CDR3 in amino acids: CASSTLGSYEQYF. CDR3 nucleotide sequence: TGTGCCAGTAGTACCCTTGGATCCTACGAGCAGTACTTC. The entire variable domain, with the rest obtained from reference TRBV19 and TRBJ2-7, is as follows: DGGITQSPKYLFRKEGQNVTLSCEQNLNHDAMYWYRQDPGQGLRLIYYSQIVNDFQKGDIAEGYSVSREKKESFPLTVTSAQKNPTAFYLCASSTLGSYEQYFGPGTRLTVT.

In DNA, the CDR3 is TGTGCCAGCAGTCTTAATCGGTTCGAGCAGTACTTC. Translating it yields CASSLNRFEQYF. The gene calls are TRBV12-3 or TRBV12-4 and TRBJ2-7; D unresolved. V lost 5 bases to trimming and J lost 6 bases, with 11 bases between them. The CDR3 contains 12 residues.

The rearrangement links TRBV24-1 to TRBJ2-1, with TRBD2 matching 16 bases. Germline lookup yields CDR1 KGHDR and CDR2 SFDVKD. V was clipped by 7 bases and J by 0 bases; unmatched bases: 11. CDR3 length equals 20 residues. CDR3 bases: TGTGCCACCAGCCCTACACCGGGACTAGCGGGAGGGAGCTCCTACAATGAGCAGTTCTTC. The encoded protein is CATSPTPGLAGGSSYNEQFF.

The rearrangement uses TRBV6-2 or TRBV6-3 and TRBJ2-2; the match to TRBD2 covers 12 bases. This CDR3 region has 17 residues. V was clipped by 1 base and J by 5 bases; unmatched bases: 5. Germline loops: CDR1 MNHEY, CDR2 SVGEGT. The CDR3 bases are TGTGCCAGCAGTTACTATTCTAGCGGGAGGGAGACCGGGGAGCTGTTTTTT. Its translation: CASSYYSSGRETGELFF.

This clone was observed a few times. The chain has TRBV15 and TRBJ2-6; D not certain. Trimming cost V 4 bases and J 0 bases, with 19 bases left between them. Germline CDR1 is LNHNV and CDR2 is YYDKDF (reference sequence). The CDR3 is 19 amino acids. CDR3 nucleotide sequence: TGTGCCACCAGCACAACCCGGACGGAACAGTACTCTGGGGCCAACGTCCTGACTTTC. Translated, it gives CATSTTRTEQYSGANVLTF.

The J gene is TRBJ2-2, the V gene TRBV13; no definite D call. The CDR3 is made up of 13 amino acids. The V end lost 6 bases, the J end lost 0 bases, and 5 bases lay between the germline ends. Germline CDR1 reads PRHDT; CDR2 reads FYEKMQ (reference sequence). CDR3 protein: CASRAPNTGELFF. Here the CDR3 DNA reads TGTGCCAGCAGGGCACCGAACACCGGGGAGCTGTTTTTT.

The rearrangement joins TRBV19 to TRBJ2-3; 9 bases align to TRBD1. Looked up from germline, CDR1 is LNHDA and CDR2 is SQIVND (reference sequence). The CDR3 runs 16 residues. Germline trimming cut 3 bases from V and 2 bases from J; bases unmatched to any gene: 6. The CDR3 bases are TGTGCCAGTAGTATGTTTGGGACAGGGTCCACAGATACGCAGTATTTT. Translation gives CASSMFGTGSTDTQYF.

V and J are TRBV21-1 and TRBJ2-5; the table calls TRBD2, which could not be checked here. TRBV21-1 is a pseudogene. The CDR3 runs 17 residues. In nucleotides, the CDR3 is TGTGCCAGCAGCAAGGACGTAGGACTAGCGGACCAAGAGACCCAGTACTTC. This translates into CASSKDVGLADQETQYF.

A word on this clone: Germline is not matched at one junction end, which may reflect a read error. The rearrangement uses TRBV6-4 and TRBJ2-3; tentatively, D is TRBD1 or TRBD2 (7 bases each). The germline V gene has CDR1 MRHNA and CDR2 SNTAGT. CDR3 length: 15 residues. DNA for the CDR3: TGTGCCCGCAGGGGGGGGCCTCACTTCACAGATACGCAGTATTTT. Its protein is CARRGGPHFTDTQYF.

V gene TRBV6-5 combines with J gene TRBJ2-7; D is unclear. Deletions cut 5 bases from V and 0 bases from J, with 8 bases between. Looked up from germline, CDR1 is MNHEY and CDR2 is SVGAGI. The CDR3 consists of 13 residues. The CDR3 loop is CASSLVFSYEQYF. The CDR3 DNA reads TGTGCCAGCAGTCTGGTCTTCTCCTACGAGCAGTACTTC.

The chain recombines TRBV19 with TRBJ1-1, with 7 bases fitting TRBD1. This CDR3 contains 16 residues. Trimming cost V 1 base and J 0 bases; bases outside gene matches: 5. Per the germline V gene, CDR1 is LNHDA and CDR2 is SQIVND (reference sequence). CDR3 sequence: CASSIGRGLVNTEAFF. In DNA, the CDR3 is TGTGCCAGTAGTATAGGGAGGGGGCTCGTGAACACTGAAGCTTTCTTT.

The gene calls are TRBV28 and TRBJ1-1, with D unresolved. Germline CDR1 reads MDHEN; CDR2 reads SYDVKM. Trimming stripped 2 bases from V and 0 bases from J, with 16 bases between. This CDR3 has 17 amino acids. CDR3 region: CASSLTGGYAVNTEAFF. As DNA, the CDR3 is TGTGCCAGCAGTTTAACCGGAGGATACGCGGTGAACACTGAAGCTTTCTTT. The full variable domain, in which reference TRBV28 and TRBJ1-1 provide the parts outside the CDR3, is DVKVTQSSRYLVKRTGEKVFLECVQDMDHENMFWYRQDPGLGLRLIYFSYDVKMKEKGDIPEGYSVSREKKERFSLILESASTNQTSMYLCASSLTGGYAVNTEAFFGQGTRLTVV.

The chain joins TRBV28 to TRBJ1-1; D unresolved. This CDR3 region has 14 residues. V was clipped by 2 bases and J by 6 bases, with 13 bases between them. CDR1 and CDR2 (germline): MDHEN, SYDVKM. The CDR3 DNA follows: TGTGCCAGCAGTTTACCCCCAAAAGGTTCTGAAGCTTTCTTT. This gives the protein CASSLPPKGSEAFF. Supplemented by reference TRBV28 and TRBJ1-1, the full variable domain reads DVKVTQSSRYLVKRTGEKVFLECVQDMDHENMFWYRQDPGLGLRLIYFSYDVKMKEKGDIPEGYSVSREKKERFSLILESASTNQTSMYLCASSLPPKGSEAFFGQGTRLTVV.

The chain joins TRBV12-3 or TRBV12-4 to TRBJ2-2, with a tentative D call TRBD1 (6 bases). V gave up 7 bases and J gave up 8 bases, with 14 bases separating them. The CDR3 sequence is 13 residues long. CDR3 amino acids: CASTLKGGGELFF. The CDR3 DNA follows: TGTGCCAGCACTCTAAAAGGGGGTGGGGAGCTGTTTTTT.

This CDR3 is CASSSTSGPLAEQYF. The CDR3 DNA reads as TGTGCCAGCAGTTCCACTAGCGGTCCCTTAGCCGAGCAGTACTTC. The chain employs TRBV6-5 and TRBJ2-7, with 8 bases matching TRBD2. The CDR3 runs to 15 residues. The junction had 11 bases not matched to a gene; V was cut back by 4 bases and J by 6 bases. The germline gives CDR1 MNHEY, CDR2 SVGAGI.

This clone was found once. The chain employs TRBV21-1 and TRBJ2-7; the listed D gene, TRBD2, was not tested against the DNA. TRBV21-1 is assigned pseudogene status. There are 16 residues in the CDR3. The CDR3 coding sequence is TGTGCCAGCACTCTACCCCTAGCGGGGCCCTCCTACGAGCAGTACTTC. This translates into CASTLPLAGPSYEQYF.

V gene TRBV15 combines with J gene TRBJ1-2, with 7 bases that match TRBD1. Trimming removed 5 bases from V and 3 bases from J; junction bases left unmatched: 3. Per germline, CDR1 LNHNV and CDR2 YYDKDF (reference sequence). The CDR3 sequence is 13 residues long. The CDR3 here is CATSSRGDYGYTF. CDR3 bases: TGTGCCACCAGCTCCAGGGGGGACTATGGCTACACCTTC.

The CDR3 DNA sequence: TGTGCCAGCAGCTTTCTGCCCGTCCTAGGTTATGAGCAGTTCTTC. The encoded protein is CASSFLPVLGYEQFF. The chain is built from TRBV5-5 and TRBJ2-1; no clear D. Germline V CDR1 and CDR2: SGHKS, YYEKEE (reference sequence). This CDR3 region has 15 residues. Trimming shortened V by 2 bases and J by 8 bases, and 17 bases separated the two germline ends.

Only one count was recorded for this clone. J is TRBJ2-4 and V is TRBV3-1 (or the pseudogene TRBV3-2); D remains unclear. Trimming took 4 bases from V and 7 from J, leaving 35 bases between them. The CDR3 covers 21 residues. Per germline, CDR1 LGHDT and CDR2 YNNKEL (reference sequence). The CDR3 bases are TGTGCCAGCAGCCCTACTTACCCAAGATTTCAATCCTACTCCCCTTCCAACATTCAGTACTTC. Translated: CASSPTYPRFQSYSPSNIQYF.

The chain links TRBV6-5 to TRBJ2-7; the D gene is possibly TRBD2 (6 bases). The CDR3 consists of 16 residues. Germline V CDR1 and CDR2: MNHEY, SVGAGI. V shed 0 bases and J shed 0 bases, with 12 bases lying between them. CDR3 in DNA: TGTGCCAGCAGTTACTCCTGGAGCGGGCCCTCCTACGAGCAGTACTTC. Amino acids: CASSYSWSGPSYEQYF.